This T cell receptor beta chain is drawn from a study of PD-1 blockade in classical Hodgkin lymphoma. The assay was immunoSEQ multiplex PCR, and TCRdb's table has in-frame clones only and misses some. Here the sample spans about 21,000 clones, roughly 72% being singletons. Germline-derived CDR1 and CDR2 are SGHTA and FQGNSA. Trimming pared 1 base from V and 6 bases from J, leaving 6 bases between. The CDR3 loop spans 12 amino acids. Following autologous stem cell transplantation, relapse occurred in every patient, and exposure to brentuximab vedotin varied. Here the sequenced sample was peripheral blood mononuclear cells (PBMCs), taken at baseline. The J gene is TRBJ1-2, the V gene TRBV7-2; D is ambiguous. This sequence was found in a human donor with classical Hodgkin lymphoma. Here the CDR3 reads CASSLVRDGYTF. The DNA for the CDR3 is TGTGCCAGCAGCTTAGTGAGGGATGGCTACACCTTC.